This TCR beta chain originates from a study of response to subunit inactivated influenza vaccine. Study findings and constraints: There was a suggestion from the authors that each seasonal influenza vaccination recruits few new T cells.

Germline V lookup: CDR1 SGDLS, CDR2 YYNGEE. The CDR3 consists of 13 residues. V trimming: 2 bases; J trimming: 7 bases; junction bases outside the gene matches: 2. On this clonotype itself: What it binds is unknown.

MiXCR was run by TCRdb on the RT-PCR reads, yielding one entry per CDR3 protein. The sample contains about 700,000 distinct CDR3 sequences, roughly 14% of which appear only once. This receptor was taken from a man aged 50 to 60 who received an inactivated influenza vaccine. The sample consisted of PBMCs from blood, taken approximately 12 days after vaccination. This sequence joins TRBV9 and TRBJ1-4; the match to TRBD1 covers 7 bases. CDR3: CASSVTGTEKLFF. CDR3 DNA: TGTGCCAGCAGCGTGACAGGGACTGAAAAACTGTTTTTT.